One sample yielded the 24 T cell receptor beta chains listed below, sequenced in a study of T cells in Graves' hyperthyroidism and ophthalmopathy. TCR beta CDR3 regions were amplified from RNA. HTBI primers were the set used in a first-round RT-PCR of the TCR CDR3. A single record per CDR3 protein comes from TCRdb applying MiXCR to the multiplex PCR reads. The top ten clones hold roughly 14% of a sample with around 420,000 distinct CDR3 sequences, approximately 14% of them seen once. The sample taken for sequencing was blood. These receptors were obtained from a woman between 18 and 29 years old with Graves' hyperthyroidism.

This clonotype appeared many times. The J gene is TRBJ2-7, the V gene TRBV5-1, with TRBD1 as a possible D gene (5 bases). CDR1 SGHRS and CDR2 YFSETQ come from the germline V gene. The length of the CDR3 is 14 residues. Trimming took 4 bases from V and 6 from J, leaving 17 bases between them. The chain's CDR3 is CASSPGQSTAEQYF. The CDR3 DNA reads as TGCGCCAGCAGCCCAGGACAATCCACCGCCGAGCAGTACTTC.

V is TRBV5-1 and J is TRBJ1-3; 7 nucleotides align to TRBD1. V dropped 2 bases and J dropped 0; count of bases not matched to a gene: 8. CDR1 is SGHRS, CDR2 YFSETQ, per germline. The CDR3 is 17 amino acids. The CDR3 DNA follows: TGCGCCAGCAGCTTACACCCAGGGGGGACCTCTGGAAACACCATATATTTT. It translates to CASSLHPGGTSGNTIYF.

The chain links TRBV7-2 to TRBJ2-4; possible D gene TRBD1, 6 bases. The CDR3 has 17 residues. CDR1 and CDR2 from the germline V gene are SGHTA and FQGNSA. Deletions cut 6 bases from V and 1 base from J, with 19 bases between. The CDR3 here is CASSAQTGTNAKNIQYF. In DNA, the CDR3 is TGTGCCAGCAGTGCTCAGACCGGGACAAACGCCAAAAACATTCAGTACTTC.

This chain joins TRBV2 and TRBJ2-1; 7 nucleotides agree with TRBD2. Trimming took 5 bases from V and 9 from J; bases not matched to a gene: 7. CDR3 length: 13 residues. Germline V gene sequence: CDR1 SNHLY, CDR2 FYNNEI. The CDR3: CASSFLAGIEQFF. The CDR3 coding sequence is TGTGCCAGCAGTTTTTTAGCGGGTATTGAGCAGTTCTTC.

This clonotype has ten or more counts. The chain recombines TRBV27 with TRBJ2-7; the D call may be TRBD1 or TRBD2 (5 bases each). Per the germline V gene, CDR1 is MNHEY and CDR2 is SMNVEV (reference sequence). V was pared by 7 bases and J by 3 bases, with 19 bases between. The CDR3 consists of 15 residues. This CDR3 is CASTTRFGASYEQYF. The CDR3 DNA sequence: TGTGCCAGCACTACCCGCTTCGGGGCCAGCTACGAGCAGTACTTC.

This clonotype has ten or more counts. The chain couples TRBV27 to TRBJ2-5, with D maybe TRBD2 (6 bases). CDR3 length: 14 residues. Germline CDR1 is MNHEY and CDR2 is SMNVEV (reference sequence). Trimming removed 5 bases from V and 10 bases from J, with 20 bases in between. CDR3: CASSPTPGLVHQYF. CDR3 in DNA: TGTGCCAGCAGTCCAACCCCGGGACTGGTCCACCAGTACTTC.

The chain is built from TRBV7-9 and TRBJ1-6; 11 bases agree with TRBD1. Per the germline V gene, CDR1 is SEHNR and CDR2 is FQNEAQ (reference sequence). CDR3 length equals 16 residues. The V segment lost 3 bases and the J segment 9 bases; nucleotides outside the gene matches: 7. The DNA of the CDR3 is TGTGCCAGCAGCTTGGAGAGGACAGGGGGCTTTTCACCCCTCCACTTT. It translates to CASSLERTGGFSPLHF.

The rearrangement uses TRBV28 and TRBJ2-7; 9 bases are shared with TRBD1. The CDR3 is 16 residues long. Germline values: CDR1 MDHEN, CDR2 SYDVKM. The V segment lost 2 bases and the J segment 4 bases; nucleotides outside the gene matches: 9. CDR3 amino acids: CASSLAPGTGIYEQYF. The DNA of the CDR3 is TGTGCCAGCAGTTTAGCCCCCGGGACAGGGATATACGAGCAGTACTTC. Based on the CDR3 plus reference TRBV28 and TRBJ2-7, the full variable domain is DVKVTQSSRYLVKRTGEKVFLECVQDMDHENMFWYRQDPGLGLRLIYFSYDVKMKEKGDIPEGYSVSREKKERFSLILESASTNQTSMYLCASSLAPGTGIYEQYFGPGTRLTVT.

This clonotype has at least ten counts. The CDR3 region has the DNA TGTGCCAGCAGTTTATACTCAGGGACAGGGGACACTGAAGCTTTCTTT. It codes for CASSLYSGTGDTEAFF. The chain carries TRBV28 and TRBJ1-1; TRBD1 aligns across 10 bases. CDR3 length: 16 residues. Germline loops: CDR1 MDHEN, CDR2 SYDVKM. J gave up 3 bases and V 1 base, and 5 bases lay outside the gene matches.

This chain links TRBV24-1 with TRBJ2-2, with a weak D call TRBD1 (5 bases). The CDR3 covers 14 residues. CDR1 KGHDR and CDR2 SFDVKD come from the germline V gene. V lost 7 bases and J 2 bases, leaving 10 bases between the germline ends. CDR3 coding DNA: TGTGCCACCAGAAAAACAGGAAACACCGGGGAGCTGTTTTTT. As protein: CATRKTGNTGELFF.

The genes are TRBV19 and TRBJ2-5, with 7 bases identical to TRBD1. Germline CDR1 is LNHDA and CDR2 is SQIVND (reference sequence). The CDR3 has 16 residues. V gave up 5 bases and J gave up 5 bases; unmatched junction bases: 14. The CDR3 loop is CASSPRRQGPPETQYF. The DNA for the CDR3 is TGTGCCAGTAGTCCGCGGCGACAGGGACCCCCGGAGACCCAGTACTTC. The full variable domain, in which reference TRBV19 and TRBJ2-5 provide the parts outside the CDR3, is DGGITQSPKYLFRKEGQNVTLSCEQNLNHDAMYWYRQDPGQGLRLIYYSQIVNDFQKGDIAEGYSVSREKKESFPLTVTSAQKNPTAFYLCASSPRRQGPPETQYFGPGTRLLVL.

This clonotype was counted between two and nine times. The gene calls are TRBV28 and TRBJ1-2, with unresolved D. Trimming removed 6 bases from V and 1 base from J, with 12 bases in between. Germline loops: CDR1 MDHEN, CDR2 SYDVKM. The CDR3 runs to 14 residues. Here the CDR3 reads CASSPWGNNYGYTF. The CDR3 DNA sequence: TGTGCCAGCAGCCCCTGGGGAAATAACTATGGCTACACCTTC.

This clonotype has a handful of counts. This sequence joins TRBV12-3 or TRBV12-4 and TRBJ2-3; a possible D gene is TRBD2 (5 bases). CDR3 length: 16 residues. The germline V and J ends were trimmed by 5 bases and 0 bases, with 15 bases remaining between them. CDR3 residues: CASSPRGFSSTDTQYF. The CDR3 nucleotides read TGTGCCAGCAGTCCCCGGGGTTTTTCTAGCACAGATACGCAGTATTTT.

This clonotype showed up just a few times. CDR3 DNA sequence: TGCAGTGCTAGACCGATCAACGTGGGGCAGGGCACCGGGGAGCTGTTTTTT. Translated, it gives CSARPINVGQGTGELFF. V gene TRBV20-1 combines with J gene TRBJ2-2, with D possibly matching TRBD1 (5 bases). Germline V gene sequence: CDR1 DFQATT, CDR2 SNEGSKA (reference sequence). V was shortened by 2 bases and J by 4 bases, with 20 bases between the two germline ends. The length of the CDR3 is 17 residues.

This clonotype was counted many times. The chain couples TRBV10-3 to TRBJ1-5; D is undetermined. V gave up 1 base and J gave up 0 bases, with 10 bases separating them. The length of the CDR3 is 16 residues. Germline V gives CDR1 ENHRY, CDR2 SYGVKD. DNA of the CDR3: TGTGCCATCAGTGAGTATAGGACGGATAGCAATCAGCCCCAGCATTTT. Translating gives CAISEYRTDSNQPQHF.

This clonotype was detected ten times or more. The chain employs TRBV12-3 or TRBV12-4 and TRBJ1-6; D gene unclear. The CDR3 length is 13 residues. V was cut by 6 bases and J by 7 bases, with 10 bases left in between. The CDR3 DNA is TGTGCCAGCAGCCTCGGGTGGAATTCACCCCTCCACTTT. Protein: CASSLGWNSPLHF.

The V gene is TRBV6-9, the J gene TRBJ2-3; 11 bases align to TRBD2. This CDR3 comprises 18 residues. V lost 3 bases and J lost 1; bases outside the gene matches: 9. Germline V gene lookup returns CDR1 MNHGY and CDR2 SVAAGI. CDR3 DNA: TGTGCCAGCAGTTACCACCCACTTAGCGGGAGGGGCACAGATACGCAGTATTTT. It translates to CASSYHPLSGRGTDTQYF.

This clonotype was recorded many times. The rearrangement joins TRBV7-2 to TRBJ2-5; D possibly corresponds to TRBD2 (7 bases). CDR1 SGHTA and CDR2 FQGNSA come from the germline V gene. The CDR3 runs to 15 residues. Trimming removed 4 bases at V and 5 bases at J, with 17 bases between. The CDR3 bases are TGTGCCAGCAGCTCCTGGACTAGGCAGGGGGAGACCCAGTACTTC. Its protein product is CASSSWTRQGETQYF.

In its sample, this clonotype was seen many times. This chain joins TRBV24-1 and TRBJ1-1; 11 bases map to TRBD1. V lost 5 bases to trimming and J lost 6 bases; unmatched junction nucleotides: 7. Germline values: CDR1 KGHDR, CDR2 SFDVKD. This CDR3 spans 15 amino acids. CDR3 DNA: TGTGCCACCAGTGGCCGGACAGGGGGCGTAGCTGAAGCTTTCTTT. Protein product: CATSGRTGGVAEAFF.

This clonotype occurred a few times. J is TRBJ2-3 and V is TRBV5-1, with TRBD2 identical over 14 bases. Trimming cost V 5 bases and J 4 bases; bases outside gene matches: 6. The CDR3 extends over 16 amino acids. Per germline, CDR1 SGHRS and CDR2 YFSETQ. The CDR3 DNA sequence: TGCGCCAGCAGAATCGGGACTAGCGGGGGCGCAGATACGCAGTATTTT. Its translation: CASRIGTSGGADTQYF. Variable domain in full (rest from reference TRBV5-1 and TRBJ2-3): KAGVTQTPRYLIKTRGQQVTLSCSPISGHRSVSWYQQTPGQGLQFLFEYFSETQRNKGNFPGRFSGRQFSNSRSEMNVSTLELGDSALYLCASRIGTSGGADTQYFGPGTRLTVL.

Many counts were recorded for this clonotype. Here the CDR3 reads CASSDRPGDQPQHF. The DNA of the CDR3 is TGCGCCAGCAGTGACAGGCCCGGGGATCAGCCCCAGCATTTT. This chain connects TRBV10-2 to TRBJ1-5, with D unresolved. The CDR3 is 14 residues long. Germline assignment: CDR1 WSHSY and CDR2 SAAADI. The V end was cut by 3 bases, the J end by 5 bases, with 11 bases between.

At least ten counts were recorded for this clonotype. CDR3 amino acids: CASKGDTRMNTEAFF. In DNA form, the CDR3 reads TGTGCCAGCAAGGGGGATACGAGGATGAACACTGAAGCTTTCTTT. The gene calls are TRBV19 and TRBJ1-1; possibly TRBD1 for D (6 bases). The CDR3 loop spans 15 amino acids. In germline, CDR1 is LNHDA, CDR2 SQIVND (reference sequence). V gave up 9 bases and J gave up 0 bases, with 17 bases separating them.

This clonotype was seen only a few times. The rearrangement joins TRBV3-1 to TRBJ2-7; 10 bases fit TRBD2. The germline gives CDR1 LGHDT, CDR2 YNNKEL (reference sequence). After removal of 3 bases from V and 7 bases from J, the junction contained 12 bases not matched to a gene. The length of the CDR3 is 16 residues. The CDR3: CASSHASGRALLEQYF. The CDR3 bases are TGTGCCAGCAGCCACGCAAGCGGGAGGGCCTTGTTAGAGCAGTACTTC.

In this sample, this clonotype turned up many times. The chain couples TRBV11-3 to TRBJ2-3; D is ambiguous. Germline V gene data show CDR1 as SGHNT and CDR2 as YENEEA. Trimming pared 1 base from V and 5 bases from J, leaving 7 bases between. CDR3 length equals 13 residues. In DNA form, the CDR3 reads TGTGCCAGCAGCTTAGTACCGGGAGATACGCAGTATTTT. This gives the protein CASSLVPGDTQYF.